The table lists the clone carrying this TCR beta chain with many counts. CDR3 length: 15 residues. CDR1 is DFQATT, CDR2 SNEGSKA, per germline (reference sequence). The V and J ends lost 5 bases and 0 bases respectively, with 14 bases between them. The data originate from a study of blood T cells in healthy people across ages. Next came a second PCR, run for about 7 to 12 cycles, which used a sample-barcoded 5' primer along with a J-beta primer mix. Every sample returned 2.5 million or more CDR3-containing paired-end reads. Via MiXCR, TCRdb re-called the 5' RACE reads, giving one row per CDR3 protein. The repertoire includes some 940,000 distinct CDR3 sequences, roughly 28% of them detected once, and roughly 10% sits in the top ten. The sample was also reused in another study, on T cells of mothers and their children.

The chain is built from TRBV20-1 and TRBJ2-1; tentatively, D is TRBD1 or TRBD2 (5 bases each). Sequenced input: blood. This TCR was sampled from a woman aged 40 to 50 in good health. The CDR3 sequence: CSAGTGSSSYNEQFF. CDR3 DNA sequence: TGCAGTGCTGGGACGGGGTCTAGCTCCTACAATGAGCAGTTCTTC.